This entry lists 26 T cell receptor beta chains sequenced from one sample in a study of somatic mutations in cytotoxic T cells in rheumatoid arthritis. The repertoire was sequenced with immunoSEQ multiplex PCR; TCRdb's copy has only in-frame clones and lacks some. The sample lists approximately 14,000 clones, roughly three quarters occurring once. The specimen sequenced was CD8+ T cells sorted from blood. The source is an adult with rheumatoid arthritis.

This chain joins TRBV2 and TRBJ1-4; D uncertain. Trimming took off 7 bases at V and 4 bases at J, with 10 bases between the two ends. Germline assignment: CDR1 SNHLY and CDR2 FYNNEI. This CDR3 comprises 13 residues. CDR3 in DNA: TGTGCCAGCAAAATCCAGGATAATGAAAAACTGTTTTTT. This gives the protein CASKIQDNEKLFF.

CDR3 bases: TGTGCCAGCAGCGTCGGGGGCCGAACCTACGAGCAGTACTTC. Protein: CASSVGGRTYEQYF. The chain carries TRBV9 and TRBJ2-7; D could derive from TRBD1 or TRBD2 (6 bases each). The V and J ends lost 2 bases and 2 bases respectively, with 11 bases between them. Per germline, CDR1 SGDLS and CDR2 YYNGEE. This CDR3 contains 14 residues.

The J gene is TRBJ2-2, the V gene TRBV6-5; D possibly matches TRBD1 or TRBD2 (6 bases each). Looked up from germline, CDR1 is MNHEY and CDR2 is SVGAGI. V shed 1 base and J shed 4 bases, with 10 bases lying between them. CDR3 length equals 15 residues. CDR3 residues: CASSYWGASTGELFF. As DNA, the CDR3 is TGTGCCAGCAGTTACTGGGGGGCCTCCACCGGGGAGCTGTTTTTT.

The rearrangement links TRBV27 to TRBJ2-1; D remains unclear. This CDR3 contains 13 residues. The V gene's germline CDR1 is MNHEY and CDR2 SMNVEV (reference sequence). V lost 5 bases and J lost 2, with 7 bases in between. For the CDR3, the DNA is TGTGCCAGCAGTGATACTGCCTACAATGAGCAGTTCTTC. Residues: CASSDTAYNEQFF.

The V gene is TRBV2, the J gene TRBJ2-7; TRBD2 matches at 13 bases. From germline, CDR1 is SNHLY and CDR2 FYNNEI. V shed 7 bases and J 3 bases; nucleotides not matched to a gene: 15. This CDR3 comprises 18 residues. The CDR3 DNA reads as TGTGCCAGCACCAGATGGACTAGCGGGAGTCGTAGCGGCTACGAGCAGTACTTC. Its translation is CASTRWTSGSRSGYEQYF.

The chain recombines TRBV7-9 with TRBJ2-1, with 8 bases that match TRBD1. The CDR3 length is 15 residues. Germline-derived CDR1 and CDR2 are SEHNR and FQNEAQ (reference sequence). The junction had 4 bases not matched to a gene; V was cut back by 2 bases and J by 4 bases. The CDR3, as DNA: TGTGCCAGCAGCTTAATCAGGGGGCCTTACAATGAGCAGTTCTTC. Translated, it gives CASSLIRGPYNEQFF.

The J gene is TRBJ1-1, the V gene TRBV7-9; D unresolved. The CDR3 loop spans 12 amino acids. V was pared by 5 bases and J by 0 bases, with 4 bases between. Germline-derived CDR1 and CDR2 are SEHNR and FQNEAQ (reference sequence). CDR3 nucleotide sequence: TGTGCCAGCAGCGAGATGAACACTGAAGCTTTCTTT. Translated: CASSEMNTEAFF.

The chain has TRBV6-5 and TRBJ1-5, with a weak D call TRBD1 (6 bases). The CDR3 length is 15 residues. V shed 0 bases and J shed 4 bases, with 10 bases lying between them. Germline CDR1 is MNHEY and CDR2 is SVGAGI. The CDR3 loop is CASSYSRGANQPQHF. As DNA, the CDR3 is TGTGCCAGCAGTTACTCGAGGGGGGCTAATCAGCCCCAGCATTTT.

J is TRBJ1-1 and V is TRBV5-1; D is possibly TRBD1 (6 bases). Trimming took 2 bases from V and 6 from J, leaving 17 bases between them. The CDR3 consists of 15 residues. The germline CDR1 and CDR2 sequences are SGHRS and YFSETQ. The chain's CDR3 is CASSLLRGQISEAFF. The CDR3 DNA is TGCGCCAGCAGCTTATTACGGGGGCAAATATCTGAAGCTTTCTTT.

V and J are TRBV2 and TRBJ1-5; D remains unclear. Per germline, CDR1 SNHLY and CDR2 FYNNEI. This CDR3 is 14 amino acids long. V lost 2 bases, J lost 1 base, and 6 bases lay in between. The CDR3 region has the DNA TGTGCCAGCAGTGAAAATGGGAGCAATCAGCCCCAGCATTTT. This codes for CASSENGSNQPQHF. Together with reference TRBV2 and TRBJ1-5, the CDR3 gives the full variable domain: EPEVTQTPSHQVTQMGQEVILRCVPISNHLYFYWYRQILGQKVEFLVSFYNNEISEKSEIFDDQFSVERPDGSNFTLKIRSTKLEDSAMYFCASSENGSNQPQHFGDGTRLSIL.

This clone ranks as medium-sized (0.01 to 0.1%). The chain links TRBV27 to TRBJ2-1; perhaps D is TRBD1 or TRBD2 (5 bases each). The CDR3 consists of 16 residues. With 5 bases removed from V and 0 bases from J, the gap between germline ends came to 14 bases. The germline CDR1 and CDR2 sequences are MNHEY and SMNVEV (reference sequence). The CDR3 nucleotides are TGTGCCAGCAGTCCCCCAGCAGGGAGCTCCTACAATGAGCAGTTCTTC. Translation: CASSPPAGSSYNEQFF.

This clone showed up just a few times. The chain couples TRBV10-1 to TRBJ1-2; D unclear. V gave up 5 bases and J gave up 4 bases, with 11 bases separating them. Germline V gene data show CDR1 as WNHNN and CDR2 as SYGVQD (reference sequence). The CDR3 is made up of 13 amino acids. In DNA form, the CDR3 reads TGCGCCAGCAGTCCGGGGATCCCCTATGGCTACACCTTC. Protein product: CASSPGIPYGYTF.

The CDR3 DNA reads TGCAGCGTTGATCAGGGGGCGGATGAGCAGTTCTTC. This encodes CSVDQGADEQFF. The rearrangement links TRBV29-1 to TRBJ2-1; 8 bases align to TRBD1. After removal of 3 bases from V and 8 bases from J, the junction contained 3 bases not matched to a gene. The CDR3 has 12 amino acids. Germline V gene sequence: CDR1 SQVTM, CDR2 ANQGSEA.

The rearrangement joins TRBV6-6 to TRBJ2-1; possibly TRBD2 for D (6 bases). CDR3 size: 12 residues. Trimming cost V 6 bases and J 6 bases, with 9 bases left between them. The V gene's germline CDR1 is MNHNY and CDR2 SVGAGI (reference sequence). The DNA for the CDR3 is TGTGCCAGCAGACTAGCTGCCAATGAGCAGTTCTTC. Encoded protein: CASRLAANEQFF.

V usage is TRBV5-5 and J usage is TRBJ1-3; tentative D call: TRBD1 (5 bases). CDR3 length equals 14 residues. Germline V lookup: CDR1 SGHKS, CDR2 YYEKEE (reference sequence). V gave up 5 bases and J gave up 3 bases, with 12 bases separating them. CDR3 in amino acids: CASSLEGFGNTIYF. The CDR3 DNA reads TGTGCCAGCAGTCTGGAGGGGTTTGGAAACACCATATATTTT.

A few counts support this clone. The chain has TRBV27 and TRBJ1-2; TRBD1 agrees at 8 bases. Germline CDR1 and CDR2: MNHEY and SMNVEV (reference sequence). V lost 10 bases and J lost 2; bases outside the gene matches: 6. There are 13 residues in the CDR3. As DNA, the CDR3 is TGTGCCACTGGACAGGGAGGAAACTATGGCTACACCTTC. Translated: CATGQGGNYGYTF.

The chain joins TRBV27 to TRBJ2-1, with D hard to call. This CDR3 region has 12 residues. V was pared by 6 bases and J by 15 bases, with 18 bases between. Germline assignment: CDR1 MNHEY and CDR2 SMNVEV (reference sequence). The CDR3 DNA sequence: TGTGCCAGCAGCCGATGGGATCTCCCCCTGTTCTTC. Its translation: CASSRWDLPLFF.

The chain joins TRBV10-3 to TRBJ1-6; D perhaps matches TRBD1 (6 bases). Trimming took 5 bases from V and 8 from J, leaving 16 bases between them. CDR3 size: 15 residues. Germline V lookup: CDR1 ENHRY, CDR2 SYGVKD. CDR3 sequence: CAISNPLWTDSPLHF. In DNA, the CDR3 is TGTGCCATCAGTAACCCTCTCTGGACAGATTCACCCCTCCACTTT.

This chain links TRBV29-1 with TRBJ1-4; the D is unclear. V lost 5 bases, J lost 4 bases, and 11 bases lay in between. Germline CDR1 is SQVTM and CDR2 is ANQGSEA. This CDR3 is built from 13 residues. CDR3 nucleotides: TGCAGCGTTTTCAGGTCCCTTAATGAAAAACTGTTTTTT. Translation: CSVFRSLNEKLFF.

This chain links TRBV28 with TRBJ1-2; unclear D gene. Trimming pared 2 bases from V and 8 bases from J, leaving 12 bases between. Germline V CDR1 and CDR2: MDHEN, SYDVKM. The CDR3 spans 13 residues. The CDR3, as DNA: TGTGCCAGCAGTTTAAGTGGCAGGAGGGGCTACACCTTC. It yields the protein CASSLSGRRGYTF.

In nucleotides, the CDR3 is TGTGCCTGGATCGGATCGGGGAGCTACGAGCAGTACTTC. This gives the protein CAWIGSGSYEQYF. The gene calls are TRBV30 and TRBJ2-7, with D possibly TRBD2 on 5 matching bases. Trimming pared 4 bases from V and 3 bases from J, leaving 13 bases between. CDR3 length: 13 amino acids. Germline-derived CDR1 and CDR2 are GTSNPN and SVGIG (reference sequence).

The chain is built from TRBV6-5 and TRBJ1-2; D gene unclear. V lost 5 bases and J 4 bases, leaving 11 bases between the germline ends. Germline-derived CDR1 and CDR2 are MNHEY and SVGAGI. This CDR3 contains 13 residues. The CDR3 here is CASSPTGSYGYTF. CDR3 coding DNA: TGTGCCAGCAGTCCCACGGGCTCCTATGGCTACACCTTC.

This rearrangement joins TRBV30 to TRBJ1-6; D not certain. The V gene's germline CDR1 is GTSNPN and CDR2 SVGIG (reference sequence). CDR3 length: 15 residues. Trimming stripped 7 bases from V and 0 bases from J, with 13 bases between. The chain's CDR3 is CASGRSSSYNSPLHF. CDR3 bases: TGTGCCTCAGGACGGTCGAGCTCCTATAATTCACCCCTCCACTTT.

The V gene is TRBV5-6, the J gene TRBJ2-3; D may be TRBD2 (6 bases). The germline gives CDR1 SGHDT, CDR2 YYEEEE. This CDR3 has 16 amino acids. Between the trimmed V and J ends, which lost 0 bases and 3 bases, there was a span of 14 bases. CDR3 bases: TGTGCCAGCAGCTTGGTGGACACGGGGGAAACAGATACGCAGTATTTT. Its protein product is CASSLVDTGETDTQYF.

The chain joins TRBV15 to TRBJ1-5; D is possibly TRBD1 (6 bases). Germline V gene data show CDR1 as LNHNV and CDR2 as YYDKDF (reference sequence). This CDR3 has 15 residues. V lost 1 base and J lost 4, with 11 bases in between. CDR3 loop: CATSRVQGWNQPQHF. The CDR3, as DNA: TGTGCCACCAGCAGAGTACAGGGATGGAATCAGCCCCAGCATTTT.

This chain connects TRBV19 to TRBJ2-1; the D is unclear. V gave up 0 bases and J gave up 0 bases, with 6 bases separating them. The germline CDR1 and CDR2 sequences are LNHDA and SQIVND (reference sequence). The CDR3 extends over 15 amino acids. This chain's CDR3 is CASSIDGSSYNEQFF. The CDR3, as DNA: TGTGCCAGTAGTATAGATGGTAGCTCCTACAATGAGCAGTTCTTC.